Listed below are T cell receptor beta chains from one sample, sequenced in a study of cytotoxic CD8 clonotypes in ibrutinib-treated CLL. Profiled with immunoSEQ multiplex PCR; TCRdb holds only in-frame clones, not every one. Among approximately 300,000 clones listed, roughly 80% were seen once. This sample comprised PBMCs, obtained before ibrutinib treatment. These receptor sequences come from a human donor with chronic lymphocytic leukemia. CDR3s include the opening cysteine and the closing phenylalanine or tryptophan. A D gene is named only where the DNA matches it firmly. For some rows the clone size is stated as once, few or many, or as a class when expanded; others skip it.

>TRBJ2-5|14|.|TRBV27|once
TGTGCCAGCAGTTTTCGGCAGGATCAAGAGACCCAGTACTTC
CASSFRQDQETQYF
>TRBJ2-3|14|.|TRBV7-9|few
TGTGCCAGCAGGGACCTTGCTAGCACAGATACGCAGTATTTT
CASRDLASTDTQYF
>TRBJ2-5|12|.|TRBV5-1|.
TGCGCCAGCAGCTTCGTTCAAGAGACCCAGTACTTC
CASSFVQETQYF
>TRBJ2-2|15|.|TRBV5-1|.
TGCGCCAGCAGCTTGGAACAGCCGAACACCGGGGAGCTGTTTTTT
CASSLEQPNTGELFF
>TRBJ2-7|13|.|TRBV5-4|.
TGTGCCAGCAGCTTGGAACAGGCCTACGAGCAGTACTTC
CASSLEQAYEQYF
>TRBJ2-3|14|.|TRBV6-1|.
TGTGCCAGCATCTACGCCGGGAGCACAGATACGCAGTATTTT
CASIYAGSTDTQYF
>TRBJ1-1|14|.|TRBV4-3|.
TGCGCCAGCAGCCAAATCAGGGGTAGCACTGAAGCTTTCTTT
CASSQIRGSTEAFF
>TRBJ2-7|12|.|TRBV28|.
TGTGCCAGCAAGGGCAGGGCTTACGAGCAGTACTTC
CASKGRAYEQYF
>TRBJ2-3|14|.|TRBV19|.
TGTGCCAGTAGTAGTCGTGACACTTCAGATACGCAGTATTTT
CASSSRDTSDTQYF
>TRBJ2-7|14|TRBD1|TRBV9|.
TGTGCCAGCAGCTTAGCAGGGGGTTGGGACGAGCAGTACTTC
CASSLAGGWDEQYF
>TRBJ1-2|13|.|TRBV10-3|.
TGTGCCATCAGTGCCGCCAGGGAGGGCGGCTACACCTTC
CAISAAREGGYTF
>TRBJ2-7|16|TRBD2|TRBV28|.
TGTGCCAGCAGTTTCCTTAAGCGGGAGGACTCCTACGAGCAGTACTTC
CASSFLKREDSYEQYF
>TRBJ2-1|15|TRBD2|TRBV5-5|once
TGTGCCAGCAGCTTGGGGACTAGCGGATACAATGAGCAGTTCTTC
CASSLGTSGYNEQFF
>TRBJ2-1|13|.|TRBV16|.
TGTGCCAGCAGCCCCCCCCACTACAATGAGCAGTTCTTC
CASSPPHYNEQFF
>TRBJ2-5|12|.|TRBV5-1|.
TGCGCCAGCAGCTTGGGGCAGGAGACCCAGTACTTC
CASSLGQETQYF
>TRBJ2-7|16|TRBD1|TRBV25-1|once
TGTGCCAGCAGTGAATCCTTATGGACAGGGGGCCACGAGCAGTACTTC
CASSESLWTGGHEQYF
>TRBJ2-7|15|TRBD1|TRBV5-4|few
TGTGCCAGCAGCGATTTACAGGACAGGGGCTACGAGCAGTACTTC
CASSDLQDRGYEQYF
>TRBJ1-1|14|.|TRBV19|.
TGTGCCAGTAGTATTGAGGCAGGGTTGACTGAAGCTTTCTTT
CASSIEAGLTEAFF
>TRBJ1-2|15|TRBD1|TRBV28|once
TGTGCCAGCACCAAAGGTCAGGGGGCGTTCTATGGCTACACCTTC
CASTKGQGAFYGYTF
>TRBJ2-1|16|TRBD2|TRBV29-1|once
TGCAGCGTAACCTCCGGACTAGCGGGATCCTACAATGAGCAGTTCTTC
CSVTSGLAGSYNEQFF
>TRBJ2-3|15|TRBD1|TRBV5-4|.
TGTGCCAGCAGCTTAGGACAGGGGGTCACAGATACGCAGTATTTT
CASSLGQGVTDTQYF
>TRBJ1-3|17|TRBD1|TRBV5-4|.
TGTGCCAGCAGCCAGGGGGTTCCAGGGCACTCTGGAAACACCATATATTTT
CASSQGVPGHSGNTIYF
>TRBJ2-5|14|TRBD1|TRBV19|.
TGTGCCAGTAGCCACGGACAGGCAAAAGAGACCCAGTACTTC
CASSHGQAKETQYF
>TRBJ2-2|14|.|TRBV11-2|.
TGTGCCAGCAGCTTAGATAATTTCGCCGGGGAGCTGTTTTTT
CASSLDNFAGELFF
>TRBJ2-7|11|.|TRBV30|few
TGTGCCTGGACAGGGTCCTACGAGCAGTACTTC
CAWTGSYEQYF
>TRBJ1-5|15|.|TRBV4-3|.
TGCGCCAGCAGCGAAGGCCTCCAGAGCAATCAGCCCCAGCATTTT
CASSEGLQSNQPQHF